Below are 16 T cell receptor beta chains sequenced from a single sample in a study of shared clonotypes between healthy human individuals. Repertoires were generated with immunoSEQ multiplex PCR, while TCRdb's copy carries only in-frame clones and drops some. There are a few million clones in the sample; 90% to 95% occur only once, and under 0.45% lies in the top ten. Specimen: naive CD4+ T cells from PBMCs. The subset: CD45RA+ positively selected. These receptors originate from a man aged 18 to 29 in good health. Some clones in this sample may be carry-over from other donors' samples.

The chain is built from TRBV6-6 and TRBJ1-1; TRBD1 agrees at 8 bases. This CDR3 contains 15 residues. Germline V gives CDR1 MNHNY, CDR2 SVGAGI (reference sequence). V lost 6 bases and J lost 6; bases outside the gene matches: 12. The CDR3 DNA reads TGTGCCAGCAGGAAGCCAGGGGGCGACGGGTCTGAAGCTTTCTTT. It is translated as CASRKPGGDGSEAFF.

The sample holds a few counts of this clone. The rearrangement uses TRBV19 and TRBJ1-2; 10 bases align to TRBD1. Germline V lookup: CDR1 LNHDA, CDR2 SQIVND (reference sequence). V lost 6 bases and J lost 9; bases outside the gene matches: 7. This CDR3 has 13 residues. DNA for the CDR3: TGTGCCAGTAGAGGGACAGGGGTCTTACGCTACACCTTC. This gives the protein CASRGTGVLRYTF.

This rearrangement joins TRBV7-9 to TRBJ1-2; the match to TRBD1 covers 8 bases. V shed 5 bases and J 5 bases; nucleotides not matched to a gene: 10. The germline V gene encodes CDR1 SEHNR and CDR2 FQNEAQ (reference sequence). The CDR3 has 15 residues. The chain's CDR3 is CASSPRQGRGYGYTF. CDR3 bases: TGTGCCAGCAGCCCGAGACAGGGGCGCGGGTATGGCTACACCTTC.

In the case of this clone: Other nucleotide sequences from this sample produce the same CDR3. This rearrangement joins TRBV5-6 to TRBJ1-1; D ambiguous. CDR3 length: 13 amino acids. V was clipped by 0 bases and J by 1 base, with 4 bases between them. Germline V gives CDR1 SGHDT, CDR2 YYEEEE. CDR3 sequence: CASSLGGNTEAFF. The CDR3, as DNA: TGTGCCAGCAGCTTGGGCGGGAACACTGAAGCTTTCTTT.

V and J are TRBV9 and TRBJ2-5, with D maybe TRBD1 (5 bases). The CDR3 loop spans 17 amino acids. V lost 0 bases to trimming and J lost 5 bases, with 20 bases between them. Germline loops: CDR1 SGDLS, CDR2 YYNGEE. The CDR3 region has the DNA TGTGCCAGCAGCGTAGGGCCCCAAGGGGCAGTTGGTGAGACCCAGTACTTC. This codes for CASSVGPQGAVGETQYF.

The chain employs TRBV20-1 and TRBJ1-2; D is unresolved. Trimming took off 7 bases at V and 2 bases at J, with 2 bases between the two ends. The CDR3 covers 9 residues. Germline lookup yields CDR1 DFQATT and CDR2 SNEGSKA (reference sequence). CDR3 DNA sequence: TGCAGTGACAACTATGGCTACACCTTC. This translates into CSDNYGYTF.

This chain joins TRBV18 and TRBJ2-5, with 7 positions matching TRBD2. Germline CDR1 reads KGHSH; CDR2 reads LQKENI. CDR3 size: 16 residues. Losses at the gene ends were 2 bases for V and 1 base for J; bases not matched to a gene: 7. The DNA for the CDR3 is TGTGCCAGCTCACCAGGGCTAGCGGAAACCCAAGAGACCCAGTACTTC. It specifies CASSPGLAETQETQYF.

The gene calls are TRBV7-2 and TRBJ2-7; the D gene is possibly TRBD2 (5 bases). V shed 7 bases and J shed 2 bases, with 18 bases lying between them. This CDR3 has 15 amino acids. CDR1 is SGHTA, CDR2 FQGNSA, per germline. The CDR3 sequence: CASNWPLMGAYEQYF. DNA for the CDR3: TGTGCCAGCAATTGGCCACTAATGGGAGCCTACGAGCAGTACTTC.

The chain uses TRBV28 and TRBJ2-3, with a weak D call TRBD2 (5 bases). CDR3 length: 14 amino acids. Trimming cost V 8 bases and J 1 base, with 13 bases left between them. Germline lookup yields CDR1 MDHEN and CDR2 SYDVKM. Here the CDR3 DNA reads TGTGCCAGCGACTATAAGGGCCGCACAGATACGCAGTATTTT. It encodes CASDYKGRTDTQYF.

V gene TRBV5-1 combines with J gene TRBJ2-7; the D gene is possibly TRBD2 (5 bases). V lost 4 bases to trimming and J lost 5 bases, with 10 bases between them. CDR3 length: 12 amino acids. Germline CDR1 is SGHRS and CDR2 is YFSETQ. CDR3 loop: CASSPDGDEQYF. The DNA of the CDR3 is TGCGCCAGCAGCCCGGACGGGGACGAGCAGTACTTC. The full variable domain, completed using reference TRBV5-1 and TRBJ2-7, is KAGVTQTPRYLIKTRGQQVTLSCSPISGHRSVSWYQQTPGQGLQFLFEYFSETQRNKGNFPGRFSGRQFSNSRSEMNVSTLELGDSALYLCASSPDGDEQYFGPGTRLTVT.

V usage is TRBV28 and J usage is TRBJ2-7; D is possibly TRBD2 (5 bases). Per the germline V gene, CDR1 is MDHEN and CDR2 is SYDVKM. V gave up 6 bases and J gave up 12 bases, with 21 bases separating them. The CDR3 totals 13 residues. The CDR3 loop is CASRGLGSGSVYF. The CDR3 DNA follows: TGTGCCAGCAGGGGATTGGGGAGTGGGAGCGTGTACTTC.

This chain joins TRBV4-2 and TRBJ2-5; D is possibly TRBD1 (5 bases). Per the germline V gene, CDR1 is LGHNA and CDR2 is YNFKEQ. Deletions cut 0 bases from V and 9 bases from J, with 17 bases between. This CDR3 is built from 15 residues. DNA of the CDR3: TGTGCCAGCAGCCAAGATGTGGCAGGGCCGAAGGCCCAGTACTTC. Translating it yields CASSQDVAGPKAQYF.

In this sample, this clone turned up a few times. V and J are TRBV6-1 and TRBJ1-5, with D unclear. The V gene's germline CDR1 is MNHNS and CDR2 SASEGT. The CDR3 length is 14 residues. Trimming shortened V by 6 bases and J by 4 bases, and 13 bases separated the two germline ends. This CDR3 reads CASRVGDGNQPQHF. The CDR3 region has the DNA TGTGCCAGCAGGGTGGGTGACGGGAATCAGCCCCAGCATTTT.

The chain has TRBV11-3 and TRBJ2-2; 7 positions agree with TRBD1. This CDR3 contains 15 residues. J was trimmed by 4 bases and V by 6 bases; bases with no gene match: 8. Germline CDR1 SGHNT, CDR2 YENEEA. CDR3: CASSDRASSTGELFF. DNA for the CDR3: TGTGCCAGCAGTGACAGGGCGTCAAGCACCGGGGAGCTGTTTTTT. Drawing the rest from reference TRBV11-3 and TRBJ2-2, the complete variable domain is EAGVVQSPRYKIIEKKQPVAFWCNPISGHNTLYWYLQNLGQGPELLIRYENEEAVDDSQLPKDRFSAERLKGVDSTLKIQPAELGDSAVYLCASSDRASSTGELFFGEGSRLTVL.

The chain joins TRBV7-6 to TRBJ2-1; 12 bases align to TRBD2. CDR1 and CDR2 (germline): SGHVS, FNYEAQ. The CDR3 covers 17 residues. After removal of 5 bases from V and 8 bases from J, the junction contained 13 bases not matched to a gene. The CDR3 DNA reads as TGTGCCAGCAGCCAACGGACTAGCGGGAACGTGGGCGATGAGCAGTTCTTC. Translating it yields CASSQRTSGNVGDEQFF.

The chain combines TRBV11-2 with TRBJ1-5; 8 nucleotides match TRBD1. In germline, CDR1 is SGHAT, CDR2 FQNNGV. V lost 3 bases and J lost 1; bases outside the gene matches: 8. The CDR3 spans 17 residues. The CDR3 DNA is TGTGCCAGCAGCTTGGGCAGGGGGCGCGGAAGCAATCAGCCCCAGCATTTT. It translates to CASSLGRGRGSNQPQHF.